The 25 T cell receptor beta chains given below trace back to one sample, sequenced in a study of memory CD4+ T cells and cytomegalovirus serostatus. The sort gate was single viable CD3+CD4+CD8-CD45RO+ cells for memory CD4+ T cells. The method was immunoSEQ multiplex PCR; TCRdb's version includes in-frame clones alone and lacks a portion of them. The data contain about 59,000 clones, around 82% of them singletons. What was sequenced was memory CD4+ T cells from blood. These receptors originate from an adult in good health and CMV-seronegative. Some clones in this sample may be carry-over from other donors' samples.

CDR3 sequence: CASSRPGRQETQYF. The CDR3, as DNA: TGTGCCAGCAGCCGGCCGGGACGGCAAGAGACCCAGTACTTC. The V call is TRBV9, the J call TRBJ2-5; D might be TRBD1 or TRBD2, each matching 5 bases. Germline V gene sequence: CDR1 SGDLS, CDR2 YYNGEE. This CDR3 spans 14 amino acids. V was trimmed by 4 bases and J by 2 bases, leaving 12 bases between them.

This clone was detected a few times. The J gene is TRBJ1-3, the V gene TRBV4-3, with D unclear. V shed 2 bases and J shed 0 bases, with 8 bases lying between them. Germline V gives CDR1 LGHNA, CDR2 YSLEER. This CDR3 has 15 amino acids. The chain's CDR3 is CASSQLGPSGNTIYF. Written as DNA, the CDR3 is TGCGCCAGCAGCCAACTTGGACCCTCTGGAAACACCATATATTTT.

This chain joins TRBV7-9 and TRBJ2-1; 10 bases line up with TRBD2. J was trimmed by 4 bases and V by 3 bases; bases with no gene match: 3. Germline CDR1 is SEHNR and CDR2 is FQNEAQ (reference sequence). The CDR3 totals 15 residues. The CDR3 DNA reads TGTGCCAGCAGCTTTAGCGGGGGGATTTACAATGAGCAGTTCTTC. It translates to CASSFSGGIYNEQFF.

V and J are TRBV11-2 and TRBJ2-4, with D uncertain. The CDR3 runs 14 residues. Germline CDR1 reads SGHAT; CDR2 reads FQNNGV. Trimming stripped 1 base from V and 2 bases from J, with 6 bases between. For the CDR3, the DNA is TGTGCCAGCAGCTTAGCACTGTCCAAAAACATTCAGTACTTC. This codes for CASSLALSKNIQYF.

This chain joins TRBV10-3 and TRBJ2-3; perhaps TRBD1 as D (6 bases). Between the trimmed V and J ends, which lost 8 bases and 2 bases, there was a span of 11 bases. The CDR3 covers 13 residues. Germline V gives CDR1 ENHRY, CDR2 SYGVKD. CDR3 protein: CAIGAGDTDTQYF. In DNA, the CDR3 is TGTGCCATCGGAGCAGGGGACACAGATACGCAGTATTTT.

J is TRBJ2-7 and V is TRBV10-2; the D gene is possibly TRBD1 (6 bases). Germline lookup yields CDR1 WSHSY and CDR2 SAAADI. The CDR3 consists of 15 residues. Trimming shortened V by 5 bases and J by 2 bases, and 16 bases separated the two germline ends. In nucleotides, the CDR3 is TGCGCCAGCAGTCCTTTACAGGGAAGCCCCTACGAGCAGTACTTC. Protein sequence: CASSPLQGSPYEQYF.

The chain has TRBV10-3 and TRBJ2-3; TRBD2 agrees at 11 bases. The ends lost 7 bases at V and 3 bases at J; junction bases unmatched: 9. Per germline, CDR1 ENHRY and CDR2 SYGVKD. The CDR3 totals 16 residues. The CDR3 nucleotides are TGTGCCATCAATAATCGACTAGCGGGACTTACAGATACGCAGTATTTT. The encoded protein is CAINNRLAGLTDTQYF.

This rearrangement joins TRBV5-6 to TRBJ1-5; a weak D match, TRBD1 (5 bases). Germline CDR1 and CDR2: SGHDT and YYEEEE. V gave up 0 bases and J gave up 5 bases, with 9 bases separating them. The CDR3 extends over 14 amino acids. The CDR3 reads CASSLGQGDQPQHF. CDR3 DNA sequence: TGTGCCAGCAGCTTGGGACAAGGGGATCAGCCCCAGCATTTT.

This sequence joins TRBV11-2 and TRBJ2-7; TRBD2 matches 11 bases. V was pared by 3 bases and J by 0 bases, with 10 bases of the junction left unmatched. Germline loops: CDR1 SGHAT, CDR2 FQNNGV. The CDR3 consists of 18 residues. CDR3 sequence: CASSLNGLAGASSYEQYF. The CDR3 nucleotides read TGTGCCAGCAGCTTGAACGGACTAGCGGGTGCTTCCTCCTACGAGCAGTACTTC.

This chain uses TRBV30 with TRBJ1-2; the D gene is possibly TRBD1 (5 bases). Trimming removed 5 bases from V and 7 bases from J, with 14 bases in between. This CDR3 is 12 amino acids long. Germline V lookup: CDR1 GTSNPN, CDR2 SVGIG (reference sequence). CDR3 loop: CAWSWGGSGYTF. Here the CDR3 DNA reads TGTGCCTGGTCTTGGGGGGGGAGTGGCTACACCTTC.

The chain employs TRBV4-3 and TRBJ2-2, with TRBD2 identical over 7 bases. Germline trimming cut 3 bases from V and 5 bases from J; bases unmatched to any gene: 3. Germline CDR1 and CDR2: LGHNA and YSLEER. The CDR3 sequence is 14 residues long. This chain's CDR3 is CASSQAGVTGELFF. The CDR3 nucleotides are TGCGCCAGCAGCCAGGCGGGAGTTACCGGGGAGCTGTTTTTT.

The chain has TRBV2 and TRBJ2-1; D is unclear. The CDR3 totals 13 residues. V lost 6 bases and J lost 3, with 9 bases in between. CDR1 SNHLY and CDR2 FYNNEI come from the germline V gene. The CDR3 here is CASRTDHYNEQFF. In DNA, the CDR3 is TGTGCCAGCAGGACCGATCACTACAATGAGCAGTTCTTC.

Comments on this clone: An end of the junction does not agree with germline; a read error may underlie this. The rearrangement links TRBV20-1 to TRBJ2-1; D uncertain. CDR1 DFQATT and CDR2 SNEGSKA come from the germline V gene (reference sequence). This CDR3 contains 8 residues. The CDR3 DNA reads as TGCAGTGCTAGACCGAAGGTCTTC. Protein: CSARPKVF.

This clone is medium-sized in the sample. V usage is TRBV19 and J usage is TRBJ1-5; TRBD1 is a possible D gene (5 bases). V was clipped by 3 bases and J by 4 bases, with 19 bases between them. CDR3 length equals 17 residues. Germline CDR1 reads LNHDA; CDR2 reads SQIVND (reference sequence). CDR3 sequence: CASSIAFQGLQNQPQHF. The CDR3 nucleotides read TGTGCCAGTAGTATTGCTTTTCAGGGACTCCAGAATCAGCCCCAGCATTTT.

The chain links TRBV10-1 to TRBJ2-6, with 10 bases identical to TRBD1. The germline gives CDR1 WNHNN, CDR2 SYGVQD (reference sequence). The CDR3 covers 21 residues. V trimming: 6 bases; J trimming: 0 bases; junction bases outside the gene matches: 17. CDR3 region: CASRKRTGGSRISSGANVLTF. The CDR3 DNA sequence: TGCGCCAGCAGAAAAAGGACAGGGGGGAGCCGAATCAGCTCTGGGGCCAACGTCCTGACTTTC.

This chain joins TRBV5-6 and TRBJ2-5; no reliable D call. The end of the DNA fits TRBJ2-7 better, so the J call may be wrong. The germline V gene has CDR1 SGHDT and CDR2 YYEEEE. This CDR3 spans 11 amino acids. The CDR3 spells CASSSFYEQYF. For the CDR3, the DNA is TGTGCCAGCAGCTCATTCTACGAGCAGTACTTC.

The chain joins TRBV7-2 to TRBJ2-2; D remains ambiguous. Trimming removed 2 bases at V and 4 bases at J, with 11 bases between. This CDR3 is 15 amino acids long. Germline V lookup: CDR1 SGHTA, CDR2 FQGNSA. CDR3 region: CASSLPPSLTGELFF. The CDR3 DNA reads as TGTGCCAGCAGCTTACCCCCTTCCCTCACCGGGGAGCTGTTTTTT.

V and J are TRBV29-1 and TRBJ2-5; weak D call: TRBD2 (7 bases). The V gene lost 7 bases and the J gene lost 7 bases, with 22 bases spanning the gap. Germline V CDR1 and CDR2: SQVTM, ANQGSEA. The CDR3 has 14 residues. CDR3 nucleotide sequence: TGCAGCGCGGGAGGACAGCATCTGGGGGGGACCCAGTACTTC. Protein product: CSAGGQHLGGTQYF.

V usage is TRBV29-1 and J usage is TRBJ2-1; either TRBD1 or TRBD2 may fit D (5 bases each). V lost 2 bases and J lost 7, with 12 bases in between. The germline gives CDR1 SQVTM, CDR2 ANQGSEA. The CDR3 has 13 amino acids. CDR3 in DNA: TGCAGCGTTGAAACGTCAGGGAGAAATGAGCAGTTCTTC. It yields the protein CSVETSGRNEQFF.

Only a few counts were recorded for this clone. V is TRBV4-3 and J is TRBJ2-4, with TRBD2 matching 7 bases. CDR3 length: 17 residues. V shed 0 bases and J 4 bases; nucleotides not matched to a gene: 9. Per germline, CDR1 LGHNA and CDR2 YSLEER. CDR3 loop: CASSQERSRGDKNIQYF. The CDR3 DNA follows: TGCGCCAGCAGCCAAGAACGTTCACGGGGGGATAAAAACATTCAGTACTTC.

The CDR3 loop is CASSVTDFSYNEQFF. The CDR3 bases are TGTGCCAGCAGCGTAACAGATTTCTCGTACAATGAGCAGTTCTTC. The V gene is TRBV9, the J gene TRBJ2-1; no firm D call. The CDR3 is made up of 15 amino acids. Germline loops: CDR1 SGDLS, CDR2 YYNGEE. V lost 1 base and J lost 4, with 12 bases in between.

This clone was found a few times. J is TRBJ2-5 and V is TRBV5-6; no clear D gene. Trimming took 1 base from V and 0 from J, leaving 10 bases between them. The CDR3 runs 15 residues. Germline V gene sequence: CDR1 SGHDT, CDR2 YYEEEE. As DNA, the CDR3 is TGTGCCAGCAGCTTGCCAGAATATTACCAAGAGACCCAGTACTTC. This sequence encodes CASSLPEYYQETQYF.

This chain uses TRBV18 with TRBJ1-2, with D unresolved. With 3 bases removed from V and 5 bases from J, the gap between germline ends came to 10 bases. Germline V gene lookup returns CDR1 KGHSH and CDR2 LQKENI. The CDR3 covers 13 residues. CDR3 protein: CASSPDLLYGYTF. The CDR3 coding sequence is TGTGCCAGCTCACCTGATCTCCTATATGGCTACACCTTC.

V gene TRBV10-3 combines with J gene TRBJ2-7; D not certain. Germline V gene sequence: CDR1 ENHRY, CDR2 SYGVKD. V was clipped by 2 bases and J by 2 bases, with 7 bases between them. This CDR3 is 13 amino acids long. The chain's CDR3 is CAISEVKAYEQYF. The CDR3 region has the DNA TGTGCCATCAGTGAGGTAAAAGCCTACGAGCAGTACTTC.

V is TRBV10-1 and J is TRBJ2-3; no reliable D call. CDR1 is WNHNN and CDR2 is SYGVQD in the germline V gene (reference sequence). This CDR3 has 15 amino acids. V shed 5 bases and J shed 0 bases, with 12 bases lying between them. The CDR3: CASSSRHSSTDTQYF. The CDR3 coding sequence is TGCGCCAGCAGTTCTCGCCACTCTAGCACAGATACGCAGTATTTT.